The rows below give T cell receptor beta chains drawn from one sample of a study of blood T cell repertoires in COVID-19. Using immunoSEQ multiplex PCR, the repertoire was profiled, and TCRdb retains in-frame clones only, with some absent. The data contain fewer than 250,000 clones, approximately 79% of them singletons. The sample comprised peripheral blood. These receptors all stem from a woman between 50 and 59 years old with acute or convalescent COVID-19. The CDR3 runs from the conserved cysteine through the conserved F or W. D genes are given only for firm matches. Clone size appears in some rows only: once, few, many, or a class for an expanded clone.

clone_size: NA; d_call: TRBD1; j_call: TRBJ1-2; v_call: TRBV24-1; cdr3_nt: TGTGCCACCAGTGATTCCGGGACAGGGGATTATGGCTACACCTTC; cdr3_aa: CATSDSGTGDYGYTF
clone_size: few; d_call: NA; j_call: TRBJ2-7; v_call: TRBV21-1; cdr3_nt: TGTGCCAGCAGGGTCGGGACCCACCACGGGGGATACTCCTACGAGCAGTACTTC; cdr3_aa: CASRVGTHHGGYSYEQYF
clone_size: NA; d_call: TRBD2; j_call: TRBJ2-7; v_call: TRBV6-1; cdr3_nt: TGTGCCAGCAGTGAATGGTCGGGAGGGCCCTACGAGCAGTACTTC; cdr3_aa: CASSEWSGGPYEQYF
clone_size: NA; d_call: TRBD2; j_call: TRBJ2-7; v_call: TRBV3-1/TRBV3-2; cdr3_nt: TGTGCCAGCAGCCAACCTCGGACTAGCGGGAGGGAATACGAGCAGTACTTC; cdr3_aa: CASSQPRTSGREYEQYF
clone_size: few; d_call: TRBD2; j_call: TRBJ2-1; v_call: TRBV7-9; cdr3_nt: TGTGCCAGCAGCTTAGAAAGTCCTAGCGGGGGCCGGGATGAGCAGTTCTTC; cdr3_aa: CASSLESPSGGRDEQFF
clone_size: once; d_call: NA; j_call: TRBJ2-7; v_call: TRBV6-5; cdr3_nt: TGTGCCAGCAGGGGGGGATACGAGCAGTACTTC; cdr3_aa: CASRGGYEQYF
clone_size: NA; d_call: NA; j_call: TRBJ1-1; v_call: TRBV30; cdr3_nt: TGTGCCTGGAGTGTACATCAGGGGATGAACACTGAAGCTTTCTTT; cdr3_aa: CAWSVHQGMNTEAFF
clone_size: NA; d_call: NA; j_call: TRBJ2-7; v_call: TRBV9; cdr3_nt: TGTGCCAGCAGCGAACATGGGCCCCAGCAGTACTTC; cdr3_aa: CASSEHGPQQYF
clone_size: NA; d_call: NA; j_call: TRBJ2-7; v_call: TRBV2; cdr3_nt: TGTGCCAGCAGTGAAACGGGTAGCTCCTACGAGCAGTACTTC; cdr3_aa: CASSETGSSYEQYF
clone_size: NA; d_call: NA; j_call: TRBJ1-6; v_call: TRBV19; cdr3_nt: TGTGCCAGTAGGGAACAGGGCTATAATTCACCCCTCCACTTT; cdr3_aa: CASREQGYNSPLHF
clone_size: NA; d_call: NA; j_call: TRBJ1-4; v_call: TRBV7-9; cdr3_nt: TGTGCCAGCAGCTCCACAGAGGGAGGTGCAACTAATGAAAAACTGTTTTTT; cdr3_aa: CASSSTEGGATNEKLFF
clone_size: NA; d_call: TRBD2; j_call: TRBJ2-1; v_call: TRBV11-2; cdr3_nt: TGTGCCAGCAGCTTTTTATTAGCGGGGGGAAACAATGAGCAGTTCTTC; cdr3_aa: CASSFLLAGGNNEQFF
clone_size: few; d_call: NA; j_call: TRBJ1-1; v_call: TRBV14; cdr3_nt: TGTGCCAGCAGCCGGGCGGGGATGAACACTGAAGCTTTCTTT; cdr3_aa: CASSRAGMNTEAFF
clone_size: NA; d_call: TRBD1; j_call: TRBJ1-5; v_call: TRBV18; cdr3_nt: TGTGCCAGCTCTCCGGACAGGGCTACCCCTGGGGCCCAGCATTTT; cdr3_aa: CASSPDRATPGAQHF
clone_size: NA; d_call: NA; j_call: TRBJ1-1; v_call: TRBV11-2; cdr3_nt: TGTGCCAGCAGCTTAGATCCTGGCAGTTTGAACACTGAAGCTTTCTTT; cdr3_aa: CASSLDPGSLNTEAFF
clone_size: NA; d_call: TRBD2; j_call: TRBJ2-1; v_call: TRBV5-1; cdr3_nt: TGCGCCAGCAGCTTGGGTGGGACTAGCGGGGGGGCCTTCTACAATGAGCAGTTCTTC; cdr3_aa: CASSLGGTSGGAFYNEQFF
clone_size: few; d_call: TRBD2; j_call: TRBJ2-7; v_call: TRBV5-1; cdr3_nt: TGCGCCAGCAGCCGGACTAGCGGGGTGAGCTCCTACGAGCAGTACTTC; cdr3_aa: CASSRTSGVSSYEQYF
clone_size: few; d_call: NA; j_call: TRBJ2-2; v_call: TRBV5-1; cdr3_nt: TGCGCCAGCAGCTTGGAATCGGGGGAGACCGGGGAGCTGTTTTTT; cdr3_aa: CASSLESGETGELFF
clone_size: NA; d_call: TRBD1; j_call: TRBJ1-5; v_call: TRBV9; cdr3_nt: TGTGCCGGCAGCGGGGGGACAGGGCGCGGCCAGCCCCAGCATTTT; cdr3_aa: CAGSGGTGRGQPQHF
clone_size: NA; d_call: NA; j_call: TRBJ1-1; v_call: TRBV6-6; cdr3_nt: TGTGCCAGCAGTCAGTTCCCGGGCCGCGGGACGAACACTGAAGCTTTCTTT; cdr3_aa: CASSQFPGRGTNTEAFF
clone_size: NA; d_call: NA; j_call: TRBJ1-6; v_call: TRBV6-1; cdr3_nt: TGTGCCAGCAGTGAATCGAGCACCTTAAATTCACCCCTCCACTTT; cdr3_aa: CASSESSTLNSPLHF
clone_size: few; d_call: NA; j_call: TRBJ1-2; v_call: TRBV28; cdr3_nt: TGTGCCAGCACCGGGGGGGCCTTCCATGGCTACACCTTC; cdr3_aa: CASTGGAFHGYTF
clone_size: NA; d_call: NA; j_call: TRBJ2-5; v_call: TRBV24-1; cdr3_nt: TGTGCCACCAGCGGGACGACAGGAACCCAGTACTTC; cdr3_aa: CATSGTTGTQYF
clone_size: NA; d_call: TRBD1; j_call: TRBJ1-5; v_call: TRBV28; cdr3_nt: TGTGCCAGCAGTCGCGACAGGGGCCTCGATCAGCCCCAGCATTTT; cdr3_aa: CASSRDRGLDQPQHF
clone_size: NA; d_call: TRBD1; j_call: TRBJ1-5; v_call: TRBV30; cdr3_nt: TGTGCCTGGAATTCCGGACAGGGGAACCAGCCCCAGCATTTT; cdr3_aa: CAWNSGQGNQPQHF
clone_size: NA; d_call: NA; j_call: TRBJ1-2; v_call: TRBV30; cdr3_nt: TGTGCCTGGAGTCGAGGAGGGTCGGGCTATGGCTACACCTTC; cdr3_aa: CAWSRGGSGYGYTF
clone_size: NA; d_call: TRBD2; j_call: TRBJ2-4; v_call: TRBV9; cdr3_nt: TGTGCCAGCACCAGCGGGGGGAGAGAAAACATTCAGTACTTC; cdr3_aa: CASTSGGRENIQYF
clone_size: NA; d_call: TRBD2; j_call: TRBJ2-3; v_call: TRBV6-5; cdr3_nt: TGTGCCAGCAGAGAGAGCGGGGCCTCCACAGATACGCAGTATTTT; cdr3_aa: CASRESGASTDTQYF